The 11 T cell receptor beta chains reported below all come from one sample, sequenced in a study of shared clonotypes between healthy human individuals. Produced via immunoSEQ multiplex PCR; TCRdb's table is partial and in-frame only. The repertoire includes roughly 2.6 million clones, approximately 92% of them detected once, and around 0.14% sits in the top ten. Source material: naive CD4+ T cells sorted from blood. Subset denoted: CD45RA+ positively selected. Source of these receptors: a man aged 18 to 35 in good health.

This clone is a singleton in its sample. The V gene is TRBV30, the J gene TRBJ1-5, with D possibly TRBD1 on 5 matching bases. Germline assignment: CDR1 GTSNPN and CDR2 SVGIG (reference sequence). There are 14 residues in the CDR3. Trimming removed 0 bases from V and 6 bases from J, with 12 bases in between. The CDR3 sequence is CAWSVLGRAQPQHF. The CDR3 nucleotides are TGTGCCTGGAGTGTACTCGGCAGGGCTCAGCCCCAGCATTTT.

V is TRBV2 and J is TRBJ1-6, with 10 bases matching TRBD1. The J segment lost 7 bases and the V segment lost 4 bases, leaving 4 bases of the junction unmatched. This CDR3 region has 15 residues. From germline, CDR1 is SNHLY and CDR2 FYNNEI. The CDR3 DNA sequence: TGTGCCAGCAGTGGACAGGGGGCGAAGAATTCACCCCTCCACTTT. Translating it yields CASSGQGAKNSPLHF.

Details on this clone: Distinct nucleotide sequences in the sample also encode this CDR3. The CDR3 loop is CAISSGTGNEKLFF. The DNA of the CDR3 is TGTGCCATCAGTTCCGGGACAGGGAATGAAAAACTGTTTTTT. The chain combines TRBV10-3 with TRBJ1-4; 9 nucleotides align to TRBD1. CDR1 is ENHRY and CDR2 is SYGVKD in the germline V gene. This CDR3 region has 14 residues. The J segment lost 5 bases and the V segment lost 5 bases, leaving 3 bases of the junction unmatched.

This sequence joins TRBV19 and TRBJ1-5; 7 positions agree with TRBD1. V dropped 6 bases and J dropped 6; count of bases not matched to a gene: 17. CDR1 LNHDA and CDR2 SQIVND come from the germline V gene (reference sequence). The CDR3 consists of 17 residues. The CDR3 nucleotides are TGTGCCAGTAGCCACGGGATATACAGGGGAGCGGGTCAGCCCCAGCATTTT. Protein sequence: CASSHGIYRGAGQPQHF.

The CDR3 here is CASSYLRSYEQYF. The CDR3 coding sequence is TGTGCCAGCAGTTACCTTCGATCCTACGAGCAGTACTTC. The gene calls are TRBV6-6 and TRBJ2-7; the D is unclear. V lost 2 bases, J lost 1 base, and 6 bases lay in between. The CDR3 extends over 13 amino acids. Germline CDR1 MNHNY, CDR2 SVGAGI (reference sequence).

Details on this clone: This specimen includes other DNA sequences encoding the same CDR3. The J gene is TRBJ1-1, the V gene TRBV6-5; possible D gene TRBD1, 6 bases. The CDR3 is made up of 12 amino acids. V was clipped by 6 bases and J by 1 base, with 6 bases between them. From germline, CDR1 is MNHEY and CDR2 SVGAGI. The CDR3 DNA sequence: TGTGCCAGCAGCAGGGGGAACACTGAAGCTTTCTTT. This encodes CASSRGNTEAFF.

The genes are TRBV5-1 and TRBJ1-6, with 10 positions matching TRBD1. With 4 bases clipped from V and 5 bases from J, the junction kept 6 bases outside the gene matches. This CDR3 is built from 16 residues. Germline V gives CDR1 SGHRS, CDR2 YFSETQ. The CDR3 DNA sequence: TGCGCCAGCAGCCAACGGACAGGGGGGGATAATTCACCCCTCCACTTT. Protein sequence: CASSQRTGGDNSPLHF. Supplemented by reference TRBV5-1 and TRBJ1-6, the full variable domain reads KAGVTQTPRYLIKTRGQQVTLSCSPISGHRSVSWYQQTPGQGLQFLFEYFSETQRNKGNFPGRFSGRQFSNSRSEMNVSTLELGDSALYLCASSQRTGGDNSPLHFGNGTRLTVT.

Notes on this clone: Within the sample, other DNA sequences also encode this same CDR3. The rearrangement uses TRBV9 and TRBJ2-5; perhaps TRBD1 as D (5 bases). With 2 bases removed from V and 4 bases from J, the gap between germline ends came to 12 bases. The germline V gene encodes CDR1 SGDLS and CDR2 YYNGEE. The CDR3 contains 14 residues. The CDR3 spells CASSVLAGPETQYF. As DNA, the CDR3 is TGTGCCAGCAGCGTCTTGGCAGGGCCAGAGACCCAGTACTTC.

V usage is TRBV25-1 and J usage is TRBJ1-6; unclear D gene. The V end lost 6 bases, the J end lost 3 bases, and 9 bases lay between the germline ends. The CDR3 is 14 amino acids. Germline V gives CDR1 MGHDK, CDR2 SYGVNS. Here the CDR3 reads CASRLRDYNSPLHF. As DNA, the CDR3 is TGTGCCAGCAGACTTAGGGACTATAATTCACCCCTCCACTTT.

The J gene is TRBJ2-2, the V gene TRBV10-3, with D possibly being TRBD1 or TRBD2 (6 bases each). The CDR3 sequence is 16 residues long. From germline, CDR1 is ENHRY and CDR2 SYGVKD. V lost 6 bases and J 1 base, leaving 15 bases between the germline ends. DNA for the CDR3: TGTGCCATCAGGAGGGGGGACTCTGGGAACACCGGGGAGCTGTTTTTT. This translates into CAIRRGDSGNTGELFF.

This clone was seen more than once but under ten times. This rearrangement joins TRBV5-1 to TRBJ1-1, with no clear D. Trimming stripped 7 bases from V and 0 bases from J, with 13 bases between. Per the germline V gene, CDR1 is SGHRS and CDR2 is YFSETQ. CDR3 length equals 14 residues. The CDR3 nucleotides are TGCGCCAGCTATGACGGACCCATGAACACTGAAGCTTTCTTT. This sequence encodes CASYDGPMNTEAFF.